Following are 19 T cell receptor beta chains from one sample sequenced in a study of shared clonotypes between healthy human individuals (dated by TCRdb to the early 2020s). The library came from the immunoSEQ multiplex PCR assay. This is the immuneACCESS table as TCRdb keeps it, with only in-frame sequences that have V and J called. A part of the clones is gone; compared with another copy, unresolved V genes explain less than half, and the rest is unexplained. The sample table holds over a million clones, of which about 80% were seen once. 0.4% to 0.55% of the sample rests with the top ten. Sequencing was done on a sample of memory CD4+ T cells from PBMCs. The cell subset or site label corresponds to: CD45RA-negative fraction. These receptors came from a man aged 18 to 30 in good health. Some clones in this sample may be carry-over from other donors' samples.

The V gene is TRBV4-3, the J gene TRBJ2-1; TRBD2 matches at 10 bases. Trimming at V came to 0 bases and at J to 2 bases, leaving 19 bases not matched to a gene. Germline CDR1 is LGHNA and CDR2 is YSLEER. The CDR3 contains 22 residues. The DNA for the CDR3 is TGCGCCAGCAGCCAAGAAGCCCCAATAGCCAGCGGGAGGGCCGTAGCCTACAATGAGCAGTTCTTC. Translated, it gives CASSQEAPIASGRAVAYNEQFF.

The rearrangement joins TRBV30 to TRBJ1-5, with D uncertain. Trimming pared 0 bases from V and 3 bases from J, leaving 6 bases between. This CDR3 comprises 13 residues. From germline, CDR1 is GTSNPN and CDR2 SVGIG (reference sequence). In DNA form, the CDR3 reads TGTGCCTGGAGTGTACAGTACAATCAGCCCCAGCATTTT. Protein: CAWSVQYNQPQHF.

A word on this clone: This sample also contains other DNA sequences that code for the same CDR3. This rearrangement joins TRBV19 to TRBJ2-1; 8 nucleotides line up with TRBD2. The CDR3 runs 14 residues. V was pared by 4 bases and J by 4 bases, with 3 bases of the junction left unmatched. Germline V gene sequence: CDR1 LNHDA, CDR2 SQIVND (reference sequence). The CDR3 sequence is CASSTLAAYNEQFF. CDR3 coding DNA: TGTGCCAGTAGTACACTAGCGGCATACAATGAGCAGTTCTTC.

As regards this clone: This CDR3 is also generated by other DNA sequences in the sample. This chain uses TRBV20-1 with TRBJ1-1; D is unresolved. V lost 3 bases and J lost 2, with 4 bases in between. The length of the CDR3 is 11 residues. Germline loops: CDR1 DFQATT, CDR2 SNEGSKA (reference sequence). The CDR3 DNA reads TGCAGTGCTAGCAGAAACACTGAAGCTTTCTTT. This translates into CSASRNTEAFF.

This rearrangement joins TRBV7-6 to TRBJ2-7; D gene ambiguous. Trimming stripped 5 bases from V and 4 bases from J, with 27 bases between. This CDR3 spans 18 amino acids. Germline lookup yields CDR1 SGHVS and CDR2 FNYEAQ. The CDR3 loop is CASSLHYTSRSWGYEQYF. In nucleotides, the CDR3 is TGTGCCAGCAGCCTCCACTACACATCCCGGTCATGGGGTTACGAGCAGTACTTC.

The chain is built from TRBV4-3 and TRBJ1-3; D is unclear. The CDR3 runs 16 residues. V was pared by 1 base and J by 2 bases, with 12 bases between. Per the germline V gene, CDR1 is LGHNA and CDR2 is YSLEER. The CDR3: CASSQVSRIAGNTIYF. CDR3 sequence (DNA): TGCGCCAGCAGCCAAGTATCCAGGATAGCTGGAAACACCATATATTTT.

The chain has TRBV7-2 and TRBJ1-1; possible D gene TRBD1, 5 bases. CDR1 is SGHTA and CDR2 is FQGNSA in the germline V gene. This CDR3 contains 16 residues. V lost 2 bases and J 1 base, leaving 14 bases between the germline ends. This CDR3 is CASSLSGARRNTEAFF. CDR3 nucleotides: TGTGCCAGCAGCTTAAGCGGGGCGCGGAGGAACACTGAAGCTTTCTTT.

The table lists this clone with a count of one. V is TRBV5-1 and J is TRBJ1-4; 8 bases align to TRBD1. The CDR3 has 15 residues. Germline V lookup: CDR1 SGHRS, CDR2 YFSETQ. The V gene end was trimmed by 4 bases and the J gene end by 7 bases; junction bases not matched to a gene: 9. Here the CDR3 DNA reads TGCGCCAGCAGCGAGGGACAGGCTAGTATTGAAAAACTGTTTTTT. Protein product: CASSEGQASIEKLFF.

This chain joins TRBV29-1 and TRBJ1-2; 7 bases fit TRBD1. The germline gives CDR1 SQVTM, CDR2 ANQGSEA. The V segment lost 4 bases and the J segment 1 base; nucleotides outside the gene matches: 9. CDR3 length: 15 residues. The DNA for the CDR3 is TGCAGCGTTGCCCCCGGGACAGACGTTAACTATGGCTACACCTTC. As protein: CSVAPGTDVNYGYTF. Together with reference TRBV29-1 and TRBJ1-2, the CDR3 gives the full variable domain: SAVISQKPSRDICQRGTSLTIQCQVDSQVTMMFWYRQQPGQSLTLIATANQGSEATYESGFVIDKFPISRPNLTFSTLTVSNMSPEDSSIYLCSVAPGTDVNYGYTFGSGTRLTVV.

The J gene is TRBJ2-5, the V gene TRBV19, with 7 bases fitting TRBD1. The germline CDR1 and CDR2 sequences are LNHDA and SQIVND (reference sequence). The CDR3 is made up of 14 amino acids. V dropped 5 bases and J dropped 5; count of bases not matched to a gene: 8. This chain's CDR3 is CASSPRGSGETQYF. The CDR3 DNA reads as TGTGCCAGTAGTCCCAGGGGGTCGGGGGAGACCCAGTACTTC.

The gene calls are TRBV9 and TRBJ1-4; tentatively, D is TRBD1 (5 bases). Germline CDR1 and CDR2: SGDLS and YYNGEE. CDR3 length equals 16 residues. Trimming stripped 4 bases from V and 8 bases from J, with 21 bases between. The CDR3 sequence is CASSIGWGEVQEKLFF. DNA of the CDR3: TGTGCCAGCAGCATAGGATGGGGGGAAGTTCAGGAAAAACTGTTTTTT.

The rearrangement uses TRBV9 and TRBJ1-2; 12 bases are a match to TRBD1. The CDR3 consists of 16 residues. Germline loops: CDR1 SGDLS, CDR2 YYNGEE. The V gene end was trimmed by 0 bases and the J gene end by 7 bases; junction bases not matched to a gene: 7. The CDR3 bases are TGTGCCAGCAGCGTAGACCCGGGACAGGGGGCCTTTGGCTACACCTTC. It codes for CASSVDPGQGAFGYTF.

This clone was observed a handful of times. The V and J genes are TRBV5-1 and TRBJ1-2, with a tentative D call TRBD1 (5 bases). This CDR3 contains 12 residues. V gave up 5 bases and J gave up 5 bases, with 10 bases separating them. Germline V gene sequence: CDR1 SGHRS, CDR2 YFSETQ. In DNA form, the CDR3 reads TGCGCCAGCAGGGGGGTGAATTATGGCTACACCTTC. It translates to CASRGVNYGYTF.

This chain's CDR3 is CASSYAERRAYEQYF. The CDR3 coding sequence is TGTGCCAGCAGTTACGCCGAAAGGCGAGCGTACGAGCAGTACTTC. The genes are TRBV6-6 and TRBJ2-7, with no clear D. V lost 2 bases and J 4 bases, leaving 15 bases between the germline ends. Looked up from germline, CDR1 is MNHNY and CDR2 is SVGAGI (reference sequence). This CDR3 has 15 residues.

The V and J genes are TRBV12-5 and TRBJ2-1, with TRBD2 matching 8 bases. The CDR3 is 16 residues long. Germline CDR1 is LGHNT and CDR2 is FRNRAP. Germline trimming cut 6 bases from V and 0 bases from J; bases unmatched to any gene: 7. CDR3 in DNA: TGTGCTAGTGGCCATTGGGGACTAGTCTCCTACAATGAGCAGTTCTTC. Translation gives CASGHWGLVSYNEQFF.

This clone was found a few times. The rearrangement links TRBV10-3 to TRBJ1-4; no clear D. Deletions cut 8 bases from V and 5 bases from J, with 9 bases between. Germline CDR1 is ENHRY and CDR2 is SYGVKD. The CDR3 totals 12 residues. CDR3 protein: CAIGEGNEKLFF. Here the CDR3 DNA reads TGTGCCATCGGGGAGGGAAATGAAAAACTGTTTTTT.

The CDR3 DNA is TGTGCCAGCAAAAGGGGGCTTTGGGGCAATCAGCCCCAGCATTTT. The encoded protein is CASKRGLWGNQPQHF. J is TRBJ1-5 and V is TRBV2, with TRBD1 matching over 7 bases. Germline CDR1 SNHLY, CDR2 FYNNEI. This CDR3 is built from 15 residues. The trim removed 7 bases at V and 2 bases at J, leaving 8 bases unmatched. Full variable domain (missing parts from reference TRBV2 and TRBJ1-5): EPEVTQTPSHQVTQMGQEVILRCVPISNHLYFYWYRQILGQKVEFLVSFYNNEISEKSEIFDDQFSVERPDGSNFTLKIRSTKLEDSAMYFCASKRGLWGNQPQHFGDGTRLSIL.

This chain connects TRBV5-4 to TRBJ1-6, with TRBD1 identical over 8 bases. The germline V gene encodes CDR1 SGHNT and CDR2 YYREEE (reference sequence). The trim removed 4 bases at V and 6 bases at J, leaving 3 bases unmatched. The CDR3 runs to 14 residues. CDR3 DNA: TGTGCCAGCAGCCCGGGACAGGCTAATTCACCCCTCCACTTT. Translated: CASSPGQANSPLHF.

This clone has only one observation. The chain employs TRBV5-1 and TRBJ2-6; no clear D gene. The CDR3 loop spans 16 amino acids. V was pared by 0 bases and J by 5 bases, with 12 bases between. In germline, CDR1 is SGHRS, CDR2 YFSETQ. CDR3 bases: TGCGCCAGCAGCTTGGGACACGGACGCTGGGCCAACGTCCTGACTTTC. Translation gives CASSLGHGRWANVLTF.